The 5 T cell receptor beta chains listed next were all sequenced from one sample in a study of regulatory T cells in long-lasting Graves disease. Construction of TCR beta libraries relied on iRepertoire HTBI primers and on Arm-PCR targeting CDR3 regions. Each CDR3 protein gets one entry after TCRdb re-called the multiplex PCR reads with MiXCR. This table holds about 460,000 distinct CDR3 sequences, 20% to 25% found once. Time point noted: persistent/refractory GD, antithyroid drugs over 5 years with positive TRAb. PBMCs were the source of the RNA used for TCR sequencing. The material sequenced was peripheral blood mononuclear cells (PBMCs), taken when the disease was refractory, from a patient treated with antithyroid drugs. The receptors were sampled from a female donor with Graves disease.

The rearrangement joins TRBV5-1 to TRBJ1-4; D remains unclear. Germline V gene data show CDR1 as SGHRS and CDR2 as YFSETQ. Trimming shortened V by 1 base and J by 4 bases, and 8 bases separated the two germline ends. This CDR3 comprises 14 residues. This CDR3 is CASSLTPDNEKLFF. The CDR3 DNA sequence: TGCGCCAGCAGCTTGACTCCAGATAATGAAAAACTGTTTTTT.

The rearrangement links TRBV9 to TRBJ1-2; D is undetermined. The ends were cut back, 1 base at V and 4 bases at J, with 11 bases in the middle. Germline values: CDR1 SGDLS, CDR2 YYNGEE. The CDR3 runs to 14 residues. CDR3 in amino acids: CASSVTPAGYGYTF. CDR3 nucleotides: TGTGCCAGCAGCGTAACCCCAGCGGGCTATGGCTACACCTTC. The full variable domain, in which reference TRBV9 and TRBJ1-2 provide the parts outside the CDR3, is DSGVTQTPKHLITATGQRVTLRCSPRSGDLSVYWYQQSLDQGLQFLIQYYNGEERAKGNILERFSAQQFPDLHSELNLSSLELGDSALYFCASSVTPAGYGYTFGSGTRLTVV.

The chain has TRBV29-1 and TRBJ1-5; 8 positions agree with TRBD1. Losses at the gene ends were 4 bases for V and 6 bases for J; bases not matched to a gene: 5. The germline V gene has CDR1 SQVTM and CDR2 ANQGSEA. This CDR3 region has 13 residues. The DNA of the CDR3 is TGCAGCGTTGCGGCAGGGGGCTCTCAGCCCCAGCATTTT. Protein: CSVAAGGSQPQHF.

This clonotype was seen at least ten times. The chain is built from TRBV19 and TRBJ1-5, with TRBD1 identical over 12 bases. There are 18 residues in the CDR3. Germline V gives CDR1 LNHDA, CDR2 SQIVND (reference sequence). With 6 bases clipped from V and 6 bases from J, the junction kept 15 bases outside the gene matches. As DNA, the CDR3 is TGTGCCAGTAGGCCGGGACAGGGGGCCTTTGGTACCGGTCAGCCCCAGCATTTT. Protein sequence: CASRPGQGAFGTGQPQHF.

This clonotype showed up just a few times. The chain is built from TRBV27 and TRBJ1-1; a weak D match, TRBD1 (5 bases). V was cut by 3 bases and J by 6 bases, with 11 bases left in between. This CDR3 comprises 13 residues. CDR1 and CDR2 from the germline V gene are MNHEY and SMNVEV (reference sequence). CDR3 loop: CASSLQGGSEAFF. CDR3 nucleotides: TGTGCCAGCAGTTTGCAGGGAGGGTCTGAAGCTTTCTTT.